This T cell receptor (beta chain) emerged from a study of cytomegalovirus exposure and HLA in healthy donors. The overall study: Around four fifths of 398 genotyped donors fell in the Caucasian-associated ancestry cluster.

Germline V gene sequence: CDR1 MGHDK, CDR2 SYGVNS. The V and J ends lost 3 bases and 3 bases, in that order; junction bases with no gene match: 6. CDR3 length equals 15 residues. PCR employed 60 Vbeta and 13 Jbeta primers. In the original analysis: It was a later analysis that counted approximately 81 million unique TCR beta chains, of which around 11 million were shared. Profiling relied on immunoSEQ multiplex PCR, and the TCRdb table lists in-frame clones only, not all of them. Clone size and V and J calls were adopted from that table, with D and trimming inferred from the DNA. The sample consists of about 130,000 clones, around three quarters of them appearing once.

The clonotype originates from a man in his thirties or forties in good health and CMV-seronegative. The specimen was PBMCs. The gene calls are TRBV25-1 and TRBJ2-7; 9 nucleotides line up with TRBD1. The CDR3 loop is CASSDSGTGNYEQYF. The CDR3 nucleotides read TGTGCCAGCAGTGATTCCGGGACAGGGAACTACGAGCAGTACTTC.